This T cell receptor beta chain stems from a study of blood T cell repertoires in COVID-19. About the research overall: PBMCs, B-cell-depleted T cells, or T cells provided the cDNA or gDNA that made up the material.

Note on this clone: The junction shows a germline mismatch at one end, possibly a read error.

Assay: immunoSEQ multiplex PCR; the TCRdb copy retains only in-frame clones and omits some. The sample consists of 77,000 or so clones, approximately 79% of them appearing once. CDR3 length: 15 amino acids. CDR1 SSHAT and CDR2 FNYEAQ come from the germline V gene (reference sequence). The material sequenced was peripheral blood. The TCR sequence derives from a human donor with acute or convalescent COVID-19. The donor label of this sample is uncertain. The rearrangement links TRBV7-7 to TRBJ2-2, with 8 positions matching TRBD2. CDR3 residues: CASSLFGGGTGELFF. DNA of the CDR3: TGTGCTAGCAGCTTATTCGGGGGGGGCACCGGGGAGCTGTTTTTT.